One and the same sample provided the 8 T cell receptor beta chains below, sequenced in a study of shared clonotypes between healthy human individuals. Here immunoSEQ multiplex PCR was the method, and the copy in TCRdb shows in-frame clones only, minus some. The sample records 2 million to 2.5 million clones, 80% to 95% being singletons. The source material was naive CD4+ T cells from PBMCs. The subset is: CD45RA+ positively selected. The receptors were gathered from a young man in good health. Some clones in this sample may be carry-over from other donors' samples.

In its sample, this clone was seen once. The CDR3 loop is CASSSRGPGNTIYF. The CDR3 DNA follows: TGCGCCAGCAGCTCCAGGGGGCCTGGAAACACCATATATTTT. This chain links TRBV5-1 with TRBJ1-3, with 8 bases matching TRBD1. The CDR3 spans 14 residues. J was trimmed by 2 bases and V by 3 bases; bases with no gene match: 1. CDR1 and CDR2 (germline): SGHRS, YFSETQ.

This clone has more than one count but fewer than ten. The V call is TRBV15, the J call TRBJ2-1; no clear D. The CDR3 has 15 residues. Trimming shortened V by 1 base and J by 9 bases, and 16 bases separated the two germline ends. The germline gives CDR1 LNHNV, CDR2 YYDKDF (reference sequence). The CDR3 DNA sequence: TGTGCCACCAGCAGAGTCAGCCGGACCCACCCTGAGCAGTTCTTC. Its protein product is CATSRVSRTHPEQFF.

The chain carries TRBV5-1 and TRBJ2-2; D remains unclear. The CDR3 runs to 15 residues. V dropped 3 bases and J dropped 3 bases, with 12 bases sitting between them. Germline V gene lookup returns CDR1 SGHRS and CDR2 YFSETQ. DNA for the CDR3: TGCGCCAGCAGCTGGGGAAGTGGCGACACCGGGGAGCTGTTTTTT. Translation gives CASSWGSGDTGELFF.

V and J are TRBV11-2 and TRBJ2-5; unclear D gene. CDR3 length: 12 amino acids. Looked up from germline, CDR1 is SGHAT and CDR2 is FQNNGV. Trimming took off 2 bases at V and 4 bases at J, with 5 bases between the two ends. Written as DNA, the CDR3 is TGTGCCAGCAGCTTAACTCCAGAGACCCAGTACTTC. Protein sequence: CASSLTPETQYF.

V is TRBV27 and J is TRBJ2-2; D tentatively reads TRBD1 or TRBD2 (5 bases each). V lost 5 bases and J 5 bases, leaving 15 bases between the germline ends. Germline CDR1 and CDR2: MNHEY and SMNVEV (reference sequence). The CDR3 loop spans 15 amino acids. Here the CDR3 DNA reads TGTGCCAGCAGTCCCTCCCGGGGCCGTACCGGGGAGCTGTTTTTT. Translated, it gives CASSPSRGRTGELFF.

This chain connects TRBV7-8 to TRBJ1-4; 12 bases are shared with TRBD1. The CDR3 runs to 17 residues. Losses at the gene ends were 5 bases for V and 4 bases for J; bases not matched to a gene: 8. Per the germline V gene, CDR1 is SGHVS and CDR2 is FQNEAQ. The CDR3 nucleotides read TGTGCCAGCAGCGGAGAGGGGACAGGGGGCCATAATGAAAAACTGTTTTTT. This codes for CASSGEGTGGHNEKLFF.

To note about this clone: Distinct nucleotide sequences in the sample also encode this CDR3. The genes are TRBV18 and TRBJ1-1; D not resolved. The ends were cut back, 3 bases at V and 6 bases at J, with 5 bases in the middle. Per germline, CDR1 KGHSH and CDR2 LQKENI. The CDR3 runs to 11 residues. In DNA form, the CDR3 reads TGTGCCAGCTCACCCGGGTCTGAAGCTTTCTTT. Translation gives CASSPGSEAFF.

V is TRBV7-2 and J is TRBJ1-1, with 7 bases aligning to TRBD1. Per germline, CDR1 SGHTA and CDR2 FQGNSA. This CDR3 is built from 16 residues. V lost 2 bases to trimming and J lost 0 bases; unmatched junction nucleotides: 6. CDR3 DNA sequence: TGTGCCAGCAGCTTAAAGGTTACAGGGGTGAACACTGAAGCTTTCTTT. It is translated as CASSLKVTGVNTEAFF.